This T cell receptor beta chain was observed in a study of neurological immune-mediated disorders. Indicated time point: longitudinal time-point 1 (baseline). Per the germline V gene, CDR1 is DFQATT and CDR2 is SNEGSKA (reference sequence). The CDR3 totals 13 residues. V shed 6 bases and J shed 4 bases, with 15 bases lying between them. It was by 5'RACE with 10-nucleotide random UMIs that the cDNA was made. Using its own MiXCR run on the 5' RACE reads, TCRdb lists one record per CDR3 protein. The sample gives tens of thousands of distinct CDR3 sequences, roughly 15% of which show up once; 4.5% to 5.5% is in the top ten. This clonotype has a count of ten or more.

The specimen was PBMCs. This clonotype originated in a female donor with HTLV-1-associated myelopathy (HAM/TSP). The J gene is TRBJ2-5, the V gene TRBV20-1; maybe TRBD2 (5 bases). The CDR3 nucleotides read TGCAGTGCCCCCCGAGGGCTGGGAGAGACCCAGTACTTC. The encoded protein is CSAPRGLGETQYF.